One and the same sample provided the 18 T cell receptor beta chains below, sequenced in a study of CD8+ T cells in alopecia areata (dated by TCRdb to about 2018). Library prep was done by the immunoSEQ multiplex PCR assay. To provide template for TCR sequencing, every sample had RNA extracted and reverse transcribed into cDNA. TCRdb's version of the immuneACCESS table is confined to in-frame rearrangements and falls short of the full clone set. An unresolved V gene accounts for under half of the shortfall where checked; the remainder is of unknown origin. The table records 270,000 or so clones for this sample, and not one of them appears only once. 0.9% to 1.5% of the sample lies in the top ten. Cells from mouse cutaneous lymph nodes were pooled, stained for CD4, CD8alpha, NKG2D, NKG2ACE and other markers, and then sorted on a BD Influx. The sequencing input was CD4+ T cells sorted from a lymph node. These receptors came from a C3H/HeJ mouse with alopecia areata. Mice of this strain carry the MHC haplotype H2-k.

Comment on this clone: Mouse gene names apply. The read ends 4 residues early relative to the CDR3; the germline J gene fills the gap. The chain carries TRBV5 and TRBJ2-3; 12 nucleotides align to TRBD2. After removal of 0 bases from V and 1 base from J, the junction contained 5 bases not matched to a gene. This CDR3 is built from 18 residues. Per germline, CDR1 LGHNA and CDR2 YNLKQL (reference sequence). The CDR3 loop is CASSQETGGAPGAETLYF. The CDR3 DNA, read in part, is TGTGCCAGCAGCCAAGAGACTGGGGGGGCGCCTGGTGCAGAA.

This clone was recorded a few times. Gene labels here are mouse ones. The CDR3 end falls 4 residues outside the read, so it is completed with the germline J gene. The chain links TRBV19 to TRBJ1-1; D is undetermined. The CDR3 loop spans 13 amino acids. In germline, CDR1 is FNHDT, CDR2 SITEND (reference sequence). Trimming removed 2 bases at V and 1 base at J, with 6 bases between. The sequenced part of the CDR3 DNA is TGTGCCAGCAGTATGAAGGGAAACACA. This translates into CASSMKGNT. The complete CDR3 sequence is CASSMKGNTEVFF.

On this clone itself: Here the gene names and germline are mouse. Coverage ceases 4 residues before the CDR3 finishes, and the germline J gene fills in the end. V and J are TRBV31 and TRBJ2-4; D perhaps matches TRBD1 (7 bases). CDR1 is GKSSPN and CDR2 is SITVG in the germline V gene. The V end was cut by 3 bases, the J end by 3 bases, with 7 bases between. The CDR3 length is 12 residues. The sequenced part of the CDR3 DNA is TGTGCCTGGAGAGGGGGCCAAAAC. Translated, it gives CAWRGGQN. Given in full, the CDR3 is CAWRGGQNTLYF.

About this clone itself: All gene names here are mouse names. The CDR3 is cut off 4 residues early in the read; its end comes from the germline J gene. The rearrangement joins TRBV1 to TRBJ2-1, with 13 nucleotides matching TRBD2. The germline gives CDR1 NSQYPW, CDR2 LRSPGD (reference sequence). This CDR3 spans 17 amino acids. The sequenced CDR3 bases are TGCACCTGCAGTGCAGGCGGACTGGGGGGGCGCGGGGCT. This translates into CTCSAGGLGGRGA. The full-length CDR3 reads as CTCSAGGLGGRGAEQFF. Full variable domain (outside the CDR3, taken from reference TRBV1 and TRBJ2-1): VTLLEQNPRWRLVPRGQAVNLRCILKNSQYPWMSWYQQDLQKQLQWLFTLRSPGDKEVKSLPGADYLATRVTDTELRLQVANMSQGRTLYCTCSAGGLGGRGAEQFFGPGTRLTVL.

There are a few counts of this clone. Any gene name here is a mouse gene name. The read is 4 residues too short to cover the CDR3 end, so that end is filled in from the germline J gene. V and J are TRBV13-1 and TRBJ2-4, with TRBD2 matching 11 bases. The CDR3 totals 15 residues. Germline V CDR1 and CDR2: NSHNY, SYGAGN. CDR3 bases read: TGTGCCAGCAGCCGTGACGGGACTGGGGGTAAC. It specifies CASSRDGTGGN. The whole CDR3 protein is CASSRDGTGGNTLYF.

In the case of this clone: The genes and germline here are from mouse. With the read ending 4 residues before the CDR3 end, the germline J gene is used to fill in that end. The J gene is TRBJ2-7, the V gene TRBV16, with D unresolved. Germline V gives CDR1 SGHSA, CDR2 FRNQAP. There are 10 residues in the CDR3. The CDR3 loop reads CASTTYEQYF. CDR3 DNA, as far as it was read: TGTGCAAGCACCACTTAT.

With respect to this clone: Genes here carry mouse names. The missing CDR3 end, 3 residues past where the read stops, is filled in from the germline J gene. The chain joins TRBV1 to TRBJ1-6; TRBD1 agrees at 9 bases. TRBJ1-6 is classed as an ORF, of uncertain function. Trimming removed 0 bases from V and 10 bases from J; junction bases left unmatched: 4. The CDR3 length is 15 residues. Germline V gene data show CDR1 as NSQYPW and CDR2 as LRSPGD (reference sequence). The CDR3 reads CTCSAEGQGRSPLYF. The CDR3 DNA, read in part, is TGCACCTGCAGTGCAGAGGGACAGGGCCGATCGCCC.

As concerns this clone: Here the gene names and germline are mouse. The read gets to within 4 residues of the CDR3 end, and the germline J gene fills in the rest. The chain links TRBV13-1 to TRBJ2-4; 10 bases are shared with TRBD2. The trim removed 0 bases at V and 2 bases at J, leaving 3 bases unmatched. This CDR3 comprises 16 residues. CDR1 and CDR2 (germline): NSHNY, SYGAGN. The CDR3 DNA, read in part, is TGTGCCAGCAGTGATGCTGGGGGGGCGCATCAAAAC. It codes for CASSDAGGAHQN. The whole CDR3 sequence reads CASSDAGGAHQNTLYF.

Comments on this clone: The listed genes are named as in mouse. Sequencing ends 4 residues short of the CDR3 end; the germline J gene provides the rest. Other DNA sequences within the sample encode an identical CDR3. The rearrangement joins TRBV31 to TRBJ2-4, with a weak D call TRBD2 (6 bases). This CDR3 region has 13 residues. Looked up from germline, CDR1 is GKSSPN and CDR2 is SITVG. V was shortened by 4 bases and J by 0 bases, with 8 bases between the two germline ends. The CDR3 loop is CAWTGGSQNTLYF. The sequenced CDR3 bases are TGTGCCTGGACCGGGGGGAGTCAAAAC.

This clone was counted between two and nine times. The genes are named according to mouse. From the germline J gene comes the end of the CDR3, since the read stops 3 residues before it. This chain links TRBV13-3 with TRBJ1-6; 8 bases fit TRBD1. TRBJ1-6 is marked as an open reading frame, function uncertain. The CDR3 contains 15 residues. The J segment lost 9 bases and the V segment lost 1 base, leaving 6 bases of the junction unmatched. CDR1 and CDR2 (germline): NNHDY, SYVADS. Partial CDR3 DNA: TGTGCCAGCAGTGATCAGGGGGCGGTTGTTTCGCCC. Its translation is CASSDQGAVVSP. From start to end, the CDR3 is CASSDQGAVVSPLYF.

This clone was detected a few times. This may be a read error, as it is one base from a much larger clone. Mouse names are used for the genes. Other DNA sequences in this specimen translate into the identical CDR3. CDR3 DNA, as far as it was read: TGTGCCAGCAGGGCCGGGACAGCAAACACA. Amino acid sequence: CASRAGTANT. The whole CDR3 is CASRAGTANTEVFF. The chain couples TRBV19 to TRBJ1-1; 7 bases agree with TRBD1. The CDR3 end lies 4 residues beyond the end of the read and is filled in from the germline J gene. This CDR3 is built from 14 residues. Per germline, CDR1 FNHDT and CDR2 SITEND (reference sequence). V was pared by 5 bases and J by 0 bases, with 4 bases of the junction left unmatched.

Turning to this clone: Mouse names are used for the genes. The read is 4 residues too short to cover the CDR3 end, so that end is filled in from the germline J gene. Other nucleotide sequences from this sample produce the same CDR3. The chain couples TRBV19 to TRBJ2-3; 9 bases map to TRBD2. The trim removed 0 bases at V and 1 base at J, leaving 3 bases unmatched. In germline, CDR1 is FNHDT, CDR2 SITEND (reference sequence). There are 16 residues in the CDR3. CDR3 bases read: TGTGCCAGCAGTATAGTGGGGGGGCGGGGTGCAGAA. It encodes CASSIVGGRGAE. The whole CDR3 region reads CASSIVGGRGAETLYF.

This clone was seen only a few times. Genes and germline come from the mouse. The sample holds other DNA sequences that translate to the same CDR3. The CDR3 sequence is CASSLGQDTQYF. The sequenced CDR3 bases are TGTGCCAGCAGTTTAGGCCAAGAC. The chain couples TRBV14 to TRBJ2-5; no clear D. The read gets to within 4 residues of the CDR3 end, and the germline J gene fills in the rest. V was shortened by 2 bases and J by 2 bases, with 3 bases between the two germline ends. The CDR3 sequence is 12 residues long. CDR1 is SGHDT and CDR2 is FRDEAV in the germline V gene.

With respect to this clone: Genes and germline come from the mouse. From the germline J gene comes the end of the CDR3, since the read stops 4 residues before it. The rearrangement uses TRBV13-1 and TRBJ2-2; 9 bases agree with TRBD1. Germline trimming cut 1 base from V and 4 bases from J; bases unmatched to any gene: 2. The CDR3 sequence is 15 residues long. The germline V gene has CDR1 NSHNY and CDR2 SYGAGN. The part of the CDR3 DNA that was read is TGTGCCAGCAGTGATACAGGGGGCGGCACCGGG. Translated: CASSDTGGGTG. The complete CDR3 reads CASSDTGGGTGQLYF.

In the case of this clone: Mouse gene names apply. The DNA ends 4 residues before the CDR3 does, and the rest of the CDR3 is filled in from the germline J gene. This chain uses TRBV3 with TRBJ2-5, with 8 bases identical to TRBD2. Germline CDR1 is SNHLY and CDR2 is FYNGKV (reference sequence). Trimming at V came to 1 base and at J to 1 base, leaving 4 bases not matched to a gene. CDR3 length: 16 amino acids. CDR3 DNA, as far as it was read: TGTGCCAGCAGCTTAGTTGCCTGGGGGGACCAAGAC. This codes for CASSLVAWGDQD. The full CDR3 sequence reads CASSLVAWGDQDTQYF.

In this sample, this clone turned up a few times. Germline and genes: mouse. Read coverage stops 4 residues before the CDR3 terminus; the germline J gene supplies the remainder. The chain has TRBV1 and TRBJ1-1, with TRBD1 matching over 7 bases. The CDR3 loop spans 16 amino acids. J gave up 0 bases and V 1 base, and 5 bases lay outside the gene matches. CDR1 is NSQYPW, CDR2 LRSPGD, per germline (reference sequence). The CDR3 region is CTCSAARTGANTEVFF. The DNA read from the CDR3 is TGCACCTGCAGTGCAGCCCGGACAGGAGCAAACACA. Filled out from reference TRBV1 and TRBJ1-1, the complete variable domain reads VTLLEQNPRWRLVPRGQAVNLRCILKNSQYPWMSWYQQDLQKQLQWLFTLRSPGDKEVKSLPGADYLATRVTDTELRLQVANMSQGRTLYCTCSAARTGANTEVFFGKGTRLTVV.

This clone was seen a handful of times. All gene names here are mouse names. From the germline J gene comes the end of the CDR3, since the read stops 4 residues before it. The chain combines TRBV13-3 with TRBJ2-5; 8 nucleotides agree with TRBD1. The V gene's germline CDR1 is NNHDY and CDR2 SYVADS. The CDR3 has 14 residues. Incomplete CDR3 DNA: TGTGCCAGCAGTCCCCTCAGGGGGCGAGAC. It is translated as CASSPLRGRD. The entire CDR3 sequence reads CASSPLRGRDTQYF. The complete variable domain, with remaining parts taken from reference TRBV13-3 and TRBJ2-5, reads EAAVTQSPRSKVAVTGGKVTLSCHQTNNHDYMYWYRQDTGHGLRLIHYSYVADSTEKGDIPDGYKASRPSQENFSLILELASLSQTAVYFCASSPLRGRDTQYFGPGTRLLVL.

This clone was detected only a few times. Each gene name is a mouse one. The read ends 4 residues before the CDR3 terminus; that terminus is restored from the germline J gene. The J gene is TRBJ2-3, the V gene TRBV5, with no clear D. The CDR3 length is 14 residues. Trimming removed 2 bases from V and 3 bases from J, with 9 bases in between. Germline V gene sequence: CDR1 LGHNA, CDR2 YNLKQL (reference sequence). The CDR3 bases that were read are TGTGCCAGCAGCCAAAGCAGTCGAGCAGAA. Residues: CASSQSSRAE. The whole CDR3 is CASSQSSRAETLYF.